This TCR beta chain was identified in a study of identical twins. Study-level results: Surplus twin overlap in beta out-of-frame sequences was less pronounced. For monozygotic twins, models underestimated out-of-frame TCR alpha sharing.

The CDR3 has 17 residues. Trimming at V came to 1 base and at J to 12 bases, leaving 13 bases not matched to a gene. The V gene's germline CDR1 is KGHDR and CDR2 SFDVKD. Healthy Caucasians supplied all donations. In this sample, this clonotype turned up a few times. Its antigen is not identified. One entry per CDR3 protein results from TCRdb running MiXCR on the 5' RACE reads. The table includes approximately 230,000 distinct CDR3 sequences, over 5% detected once. This same sample was also part of a study on T cells expressing NK-cell markers. That investigation notes: In a handful of donors, dominant CD3+CD56+NKG2C+ clones formed roughly 1.0-7.5% of CD8+ cells.

Sequencing input: CD8+ T cells sorted from blood. The rearrangement joins TRBV24-1 to TRBJ2-1; 11 bases are shared with TRBD2. The receptor was isolated from a woman between 18 and 30 years old in good health. In DNA, the CDR3 is TGTGCCACCAGTGATTTAGTCGAGGTAGCGGGAGGGTGCGGGCAGTTCTTC. Its protein product is CATSDLVEVAGGCGQFF.